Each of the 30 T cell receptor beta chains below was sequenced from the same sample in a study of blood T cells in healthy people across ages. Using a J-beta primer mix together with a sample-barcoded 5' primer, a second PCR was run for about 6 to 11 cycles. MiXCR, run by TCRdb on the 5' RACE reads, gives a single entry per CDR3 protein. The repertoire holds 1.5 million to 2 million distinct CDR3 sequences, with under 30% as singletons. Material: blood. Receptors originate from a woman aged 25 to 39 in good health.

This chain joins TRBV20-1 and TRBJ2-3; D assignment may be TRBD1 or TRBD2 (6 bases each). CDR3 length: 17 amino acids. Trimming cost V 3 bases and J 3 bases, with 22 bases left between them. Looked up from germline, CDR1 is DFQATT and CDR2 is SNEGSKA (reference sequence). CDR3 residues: CSASARLGAGLTDTQYF. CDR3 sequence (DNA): TGCAGTGCTAGCGCAAGATTGGGGGCGGGGTTAACAGATACGCAGTATTTT.

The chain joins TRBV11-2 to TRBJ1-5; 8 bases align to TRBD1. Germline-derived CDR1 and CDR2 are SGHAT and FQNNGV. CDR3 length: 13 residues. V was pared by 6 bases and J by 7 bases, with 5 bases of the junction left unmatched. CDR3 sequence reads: CASSKDRVQPQHF. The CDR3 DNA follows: TGTGCCAGCAGTAAGGACAGGGTCCAGCCCCAGCATTTT.

Here the CDR3 DNA reads TGCAGTGCTCCCACCGGACTAGCGGCTCGAAGGGGGAGCTCCTACAATGAGCAGTTCTTC. Translated, it gives CSAPTGLAARRGSSYNEQFF. The rearrangement joins TRBV20-1 to TRBJ2-1, with 10 bases aligning to TRBD2. This CDR3 region has 20 residues. J was trimmed by 0 bases and V by 5 bases; bases with no gene match: 19. Germline V gene sequence: CDR1 DFQATT, CDR2 SNEGSKA (reference sequence).

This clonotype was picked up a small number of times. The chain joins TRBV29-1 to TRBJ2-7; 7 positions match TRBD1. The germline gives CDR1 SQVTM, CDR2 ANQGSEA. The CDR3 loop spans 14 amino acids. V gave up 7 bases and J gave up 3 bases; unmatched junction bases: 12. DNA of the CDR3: TGCAGCGGTTCAACAGGGGATGGAGGCTACGAGCAGTACTTC. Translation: CSGSTGDGGYEQYF.

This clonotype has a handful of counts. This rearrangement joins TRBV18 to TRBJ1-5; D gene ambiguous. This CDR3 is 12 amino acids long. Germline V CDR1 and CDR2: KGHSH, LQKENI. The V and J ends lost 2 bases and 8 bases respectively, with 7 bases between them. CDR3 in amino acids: CASSPAGEPQHF. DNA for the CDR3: TGTGCCAGCTCACCAGCGGGTGAGCCCCAGCATTTT.

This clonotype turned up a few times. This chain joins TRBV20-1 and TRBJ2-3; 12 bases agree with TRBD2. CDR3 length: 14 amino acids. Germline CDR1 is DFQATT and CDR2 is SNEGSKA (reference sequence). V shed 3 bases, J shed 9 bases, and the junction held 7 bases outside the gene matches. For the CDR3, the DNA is TGCAGTGCTAGCCTAGCGGGAGGGCCGAGAACGCAGTATTTT. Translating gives CSASLAGGPRTQYF.

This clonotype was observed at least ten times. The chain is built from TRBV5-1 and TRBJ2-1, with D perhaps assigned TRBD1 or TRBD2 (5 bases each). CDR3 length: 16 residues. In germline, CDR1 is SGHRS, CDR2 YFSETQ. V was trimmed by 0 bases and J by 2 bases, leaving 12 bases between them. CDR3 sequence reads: CASSLVGATTYNEQFF. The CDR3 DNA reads TGCGCCAGCAGCTTGGTCGGGGCAACTACCTACAATGAGCAGTTCTTC.

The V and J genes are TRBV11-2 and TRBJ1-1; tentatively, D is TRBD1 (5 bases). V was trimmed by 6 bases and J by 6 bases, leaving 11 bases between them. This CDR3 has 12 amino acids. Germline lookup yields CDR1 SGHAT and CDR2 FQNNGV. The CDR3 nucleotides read TGTGCCAGCAGTAACAGGTTATCTGAAGCTTTCTTT. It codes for CASSNRLSEAFF.

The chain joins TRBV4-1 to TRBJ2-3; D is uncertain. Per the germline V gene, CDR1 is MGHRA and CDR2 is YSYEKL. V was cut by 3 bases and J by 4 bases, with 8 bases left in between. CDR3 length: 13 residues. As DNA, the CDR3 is TGCGCCAGCAGCCAGCTGACACCAGATACGCAGTATTTT. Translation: CASSQLTPDTQYF.

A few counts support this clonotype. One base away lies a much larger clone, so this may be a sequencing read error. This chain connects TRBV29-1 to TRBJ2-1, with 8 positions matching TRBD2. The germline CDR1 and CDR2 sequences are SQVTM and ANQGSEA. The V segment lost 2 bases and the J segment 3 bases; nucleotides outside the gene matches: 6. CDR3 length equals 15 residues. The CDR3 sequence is CSVELSGGVYNEQFF. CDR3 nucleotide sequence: TGCAGCGTTGAATTGTCGGGGGGGGTCTACAATGAGCAGTTCTTC.

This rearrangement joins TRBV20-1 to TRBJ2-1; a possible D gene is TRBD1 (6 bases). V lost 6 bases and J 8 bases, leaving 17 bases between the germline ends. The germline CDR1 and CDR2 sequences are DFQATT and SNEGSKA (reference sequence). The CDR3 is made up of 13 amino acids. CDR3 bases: TGCAGTGCCAGGGGCATCCAGGGCTATGAGCAGTTCTTC. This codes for CSARGIQGYEQFF.

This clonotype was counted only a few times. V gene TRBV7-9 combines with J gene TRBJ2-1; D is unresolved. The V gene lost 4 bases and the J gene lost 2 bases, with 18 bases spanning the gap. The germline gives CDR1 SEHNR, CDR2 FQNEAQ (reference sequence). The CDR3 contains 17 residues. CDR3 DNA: TGTGCCAGCAGCTCCCCGTTGCGATTCCGTCCCTACAATGAGCAGTTCTTC. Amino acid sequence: CASSSPLRFRPYNEQFF.

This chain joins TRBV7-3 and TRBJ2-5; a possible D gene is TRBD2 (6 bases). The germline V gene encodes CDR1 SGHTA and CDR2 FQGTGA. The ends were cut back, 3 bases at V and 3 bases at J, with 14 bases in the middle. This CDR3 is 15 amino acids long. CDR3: CASSLGWGEKETQYF. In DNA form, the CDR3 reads TGTGCCAGCAGCTTGGGGTGGGGGGAAAAAGAGACCCAGTACTTC.

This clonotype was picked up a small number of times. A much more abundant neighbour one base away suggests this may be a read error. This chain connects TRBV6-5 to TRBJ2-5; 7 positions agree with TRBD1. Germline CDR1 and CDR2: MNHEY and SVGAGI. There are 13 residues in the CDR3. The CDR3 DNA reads TGTGCCGGCAGGGGGACCTGGCGGGAGACCCAGTACTTC. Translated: CAGRGTWRETQYF.

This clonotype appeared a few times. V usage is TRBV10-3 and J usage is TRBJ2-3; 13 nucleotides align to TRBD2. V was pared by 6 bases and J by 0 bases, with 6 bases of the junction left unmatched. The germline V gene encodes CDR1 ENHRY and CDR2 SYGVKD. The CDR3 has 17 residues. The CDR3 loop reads CAISGTSGATSTDTQYF. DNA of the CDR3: TGTGCCATCAGCGGGACTAGCGGGGCTACTAGCACAGATACGCAGTATTTT.

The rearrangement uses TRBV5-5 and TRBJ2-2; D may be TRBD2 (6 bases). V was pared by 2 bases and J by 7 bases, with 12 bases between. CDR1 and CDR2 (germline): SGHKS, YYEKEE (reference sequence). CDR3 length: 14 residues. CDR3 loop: CASSFRREGGELFF. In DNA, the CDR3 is TGTGCCAGCAGCTTTCGGAGGGAAGGCGGGGAGCTGTTTTTT.

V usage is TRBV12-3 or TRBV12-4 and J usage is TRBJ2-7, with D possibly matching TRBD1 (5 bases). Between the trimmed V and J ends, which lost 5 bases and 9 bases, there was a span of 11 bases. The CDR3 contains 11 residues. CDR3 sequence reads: CASSPGSVQYF. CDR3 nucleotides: TGTGCCAGCAGTCCAGGGTCCGTGCAGTACTTC.

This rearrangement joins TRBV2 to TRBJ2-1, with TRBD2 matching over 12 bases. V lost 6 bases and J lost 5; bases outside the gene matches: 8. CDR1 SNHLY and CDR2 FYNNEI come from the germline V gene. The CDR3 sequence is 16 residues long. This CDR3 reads CASSPDLAGGNNEQFF. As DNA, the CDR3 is TGTGCCAGCAGCCCCGATCTAGCGGGAGGGAACAATGAGCAGTTCTTC.

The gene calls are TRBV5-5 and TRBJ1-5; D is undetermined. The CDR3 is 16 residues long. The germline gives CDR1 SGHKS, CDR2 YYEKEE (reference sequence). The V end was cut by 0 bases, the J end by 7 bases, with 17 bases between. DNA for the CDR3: TGTGCCAGCAGCTTGGAGGCATCTAGCCAATGGCAGCCCCAGCATTTT. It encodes CASSLEASSQWQPQHF.

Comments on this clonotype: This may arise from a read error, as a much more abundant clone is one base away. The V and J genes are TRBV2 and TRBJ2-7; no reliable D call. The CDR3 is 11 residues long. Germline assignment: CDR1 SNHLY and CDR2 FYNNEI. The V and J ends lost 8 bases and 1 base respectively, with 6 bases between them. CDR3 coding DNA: TGTGCCAGCGAACAGTCCTACGAGCAGTACTTC. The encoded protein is CASEQSYEQYF.

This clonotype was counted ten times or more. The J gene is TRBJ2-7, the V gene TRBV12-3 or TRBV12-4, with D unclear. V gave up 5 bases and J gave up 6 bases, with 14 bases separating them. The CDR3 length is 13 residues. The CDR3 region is CASSRTPIPEQYF. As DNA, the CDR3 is TGTGCCAGCAGTCGGACCCCGATACCCGAGCAGTACTTC.

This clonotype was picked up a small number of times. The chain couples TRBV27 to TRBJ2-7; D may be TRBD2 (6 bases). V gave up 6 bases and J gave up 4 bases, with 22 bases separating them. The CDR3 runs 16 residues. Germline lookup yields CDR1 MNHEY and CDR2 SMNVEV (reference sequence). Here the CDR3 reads CASSPKVLEGLYEQYF. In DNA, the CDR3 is TGTGCCAGCAGCCCTAAGGTTCTGGAGGGCCTTTACGAGCAGTACTTC.

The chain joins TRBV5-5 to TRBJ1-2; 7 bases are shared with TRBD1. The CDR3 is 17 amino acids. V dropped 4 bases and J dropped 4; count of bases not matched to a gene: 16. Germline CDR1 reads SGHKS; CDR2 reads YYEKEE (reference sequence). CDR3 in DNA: TGTGCCAGCAGCCATGGGGACAGCCCTTTACCCTTCTATGGCTACACCTTC. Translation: CASSHGDSPLPFYGYTF.

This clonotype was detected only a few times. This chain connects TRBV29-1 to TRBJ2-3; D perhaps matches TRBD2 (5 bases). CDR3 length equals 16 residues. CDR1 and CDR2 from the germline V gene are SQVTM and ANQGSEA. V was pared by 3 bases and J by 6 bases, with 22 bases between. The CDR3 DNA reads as TGCAGCGTTGATAGGCCAAAGTCTAGCTGGGTGGATACGCAGTATTTT. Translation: CSVDRPKSSWVDTQYF.

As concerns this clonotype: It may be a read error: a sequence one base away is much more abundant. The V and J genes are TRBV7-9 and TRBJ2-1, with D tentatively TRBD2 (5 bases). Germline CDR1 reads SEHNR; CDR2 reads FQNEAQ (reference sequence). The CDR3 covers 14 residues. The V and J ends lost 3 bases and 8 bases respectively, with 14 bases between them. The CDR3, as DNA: TGTGCCAGCAGCTTGGGCCAGGAGGCGGATGAGCAGTTCTTC. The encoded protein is CASSLGQEADEQFF.

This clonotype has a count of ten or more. The CDR3 spells CSTSLRTAGEQYF. Written as DNA, the CDR3 is TGCAGCACATCCCTTAGGACAGCCGGAGAGCAGTACTTC. The V gene is TRBV29-1, the J gene TRBJ2-5; D may be TRBD1 (6 bases). V lost 8 bases to trimming and J lost 11 bases, with 24 bases between them. This CDR3 region has 13 residues. CDR1 and CDR2 from the germline V gene are SQVTM and ANQGSEA.

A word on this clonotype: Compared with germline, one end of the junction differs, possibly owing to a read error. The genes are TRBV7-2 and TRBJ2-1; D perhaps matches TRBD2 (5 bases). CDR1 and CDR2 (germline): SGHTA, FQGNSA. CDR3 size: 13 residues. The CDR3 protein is CASSLATGDRQFF. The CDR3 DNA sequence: TGCGCCAGCAGCTTAGCGACCGGTGATCGGCAGTTCTTC.

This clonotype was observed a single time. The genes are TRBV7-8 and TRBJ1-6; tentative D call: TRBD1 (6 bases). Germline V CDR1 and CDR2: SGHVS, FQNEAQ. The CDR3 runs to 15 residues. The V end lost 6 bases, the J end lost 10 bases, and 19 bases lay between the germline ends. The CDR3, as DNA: TGTGCCAGCAGGGATACAGGGAGTAGAGAATCACCCCTCCACTTT. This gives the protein CASRDTGSRESPLHF.

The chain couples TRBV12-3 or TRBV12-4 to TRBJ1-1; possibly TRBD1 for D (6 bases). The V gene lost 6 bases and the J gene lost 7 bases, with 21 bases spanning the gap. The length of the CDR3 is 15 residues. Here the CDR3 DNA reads TGTGCCAGCAGCCACCTCGGAGGGGGGTTTAATGAAGCTTTCTTT. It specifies CASSHLGGGFNEAFF.

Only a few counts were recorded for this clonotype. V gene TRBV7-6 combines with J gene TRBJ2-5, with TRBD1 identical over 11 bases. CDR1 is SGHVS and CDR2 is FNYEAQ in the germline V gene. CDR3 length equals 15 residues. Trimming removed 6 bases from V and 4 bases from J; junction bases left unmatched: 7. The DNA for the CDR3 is TGTGCCAGCAGGGCCGGGACAGGGGGTTCAGAGACCCAGTACTTC. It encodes CASRAGTGGSETQYF.